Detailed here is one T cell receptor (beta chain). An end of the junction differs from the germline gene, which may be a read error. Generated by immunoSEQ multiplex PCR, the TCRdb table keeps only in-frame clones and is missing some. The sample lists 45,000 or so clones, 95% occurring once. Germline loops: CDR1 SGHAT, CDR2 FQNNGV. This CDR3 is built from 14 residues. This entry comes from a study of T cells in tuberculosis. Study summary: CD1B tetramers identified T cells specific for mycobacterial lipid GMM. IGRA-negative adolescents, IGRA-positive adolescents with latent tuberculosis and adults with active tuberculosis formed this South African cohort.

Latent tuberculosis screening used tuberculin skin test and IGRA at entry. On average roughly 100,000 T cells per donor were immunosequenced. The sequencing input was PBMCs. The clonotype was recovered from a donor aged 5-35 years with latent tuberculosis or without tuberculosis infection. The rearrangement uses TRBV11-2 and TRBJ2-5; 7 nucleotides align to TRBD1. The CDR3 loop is CASSSPGQKRPGNF. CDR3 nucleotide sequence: TGTGCCAGCAGCTCACCGGGACAGAAGAGACCCGGGAACTTC.